Below are 32 T cell receptor beta chains sequenced from a single sample in a study of T cell changes during pregnancy in multiple sclerosis. The method was immunoSEQ multiplex PCR; TCRdb's version includes in-frame clones alone and lacks a portion of them. Among 32,000 or so clones listed, roughly 89% were seen once. The sample here was CD8+ T cells from peripheral blood mononuclear cells, taken in the first trimester of pregnancy. These receptors all stem from a female donor with multiple sclerosis, enrolled in a pregnancy study.

The CDR3 sequence: CASSGTGNYGYTF. The DNA for the CDR3 is TGTGCCAGCAGCGGAACAGGGAATTATGGCTACACCTTC. The gene calls are TRBV9 and TRBJ1-2; TRBD1 might be the D (6 bases). V was clipped by 3 bases and J by 5 bases, with 11 bases between them. Germline CDR1 and CDR2: SGDLS and YYNGEE. The CDR3 loop spans 13 amino acids.

This clone was observed once. The rearrangement links TRBV6-4 to TRBJ1-1; tentatively, D is TRBD1 (6 bases). Between the trimmed V and J ends, which lost 2 bases and 3 bases, there was a span of 13 bases. Germline V gene sequence: CDR1 MRHNA, CDR2 SNTAGT. The CDR3 runs 15 residues. In DNA, the CDR3 is TGTGCCAGCAGTGACACTCGACAGGAGCACACTGAAGCTTTCTTT. Translated, it gives CASSDTRQEHTEAFF.

CDR3 sequence (DNA): TGTGCCTGGACCTATAGGTGGGCGCAGATCAATGAGCAGTTCTTC. It encodes CAWTYRWAQINEQFF. V gene TRBV30 combines with J gene TRBJ2-1; D remains ambiguous. The V and J ends lost 4 bases and 6 bases respectively, with 19 bases between them. The CDR3 sequence is 15 residues long. Germline-derived CDR1 and CDR2 are GTSNPN and SVGIG (reference sequence).

This chain links TRBV19 with TRBJ2-7, with 10 bases matching TRBD2. V lost 3 bases, J lost 5 bases, and 4 bases stayed unmatched. The CDR3 covers 14 residues. Germline loops: CDR1 LNHDA, CDR2 SQIVND (reference sequence). Here the CDR3 DNA reads TGTGCCAGTAGTATGGGCCTAGCGGGAGACGAGCAGTACTTC. It specifies CASSMGLAGDEQYF.

CDR3 residues: CASSQGTGMIYNSPLHF. CDR3 nucleotides: TGCGCCAGCAGCCAGGGGACAGGGATGATCTATAATTCACCCCTCCACTTT. V usage is TRBV4-1 and J usage is TRBJ1-6, with TRBD1 matching over 9 bases. Germline CDR1 reads MGHRA; CDR2 reads YSYEKL. The ends lost 3 bases at V and 3 bases at J; junction bases unmatched: 6. The CDR3 runs to 17 residues.

This clone was detected only once. The V and J genes are TRBV9 and TRBJ1-1; 7 bases fit TRBD1. The J segment lost 4 bases and the V segment lost 0 bases, leaving 6 bases of the junction unmatched. The CDR3 extends over 15 amino acids. The germline V gene encodes CDR1 SGDLS and CDR2 YYNGEE. CDR3 sequence: CASSVGQGALTEAFF. CDR3 sequence (DNA): TGTGCCAGCAGCGTAGGACAGGGCGCCCTCACTGAAGCTTTCTTT.

This clone has a handful of counts. J is TRBJ1-2 and V is TRBV5-8, with D perhaps matching TRBD1 (6 bases). There are 13 residues in the CDR3. The germline CDR1 and CDR2 sequences are SGHTS and YDEGEE. V was pared by 6 bases and J by 4 bases, with 13 bases between. The CDR3 nucleotides are TGTGCCAGCAAGGGGCGACAGGTCTATGGCTACACCTTC. Translating gives CASKGRQVYGYTF.

In its sample, this clone was seen once. The V and J genes are TRBV19 and TRBJ2-7, with 10 bases that match TRBD2. V lost 2 bases to trimming and J lost 2 bases; unmatched junction nucleotides: 3. Germline CDR1 and CDR2: LNHDA and SQIVND (reference sequence). This CDR3 contains 15 residues. CDR3 protein: CASSILAGVTYEQYF. Written as DNA, the CDR3 is TGTGCCAGTAGTATACTAGCGGGAGTCACCTACGAGCAGTACTTC.

The V and J genes are TRBV7-9 and TRBJ2-1, with 9 bases identical to TRBD2. The CDR3 sequence is 16 residues long. Germline V gene sequence: CDR1 SEHNR, CDR2 FQNEAQ (reference sequence). The V gene end was trimmed by 5 bases and the J gene end by 7 bases; junction bases not matched to a gene: 12. CDR3 nucleotides: TGTGCCAGCAGCACGCCACCGGGACTAGCCCCGAATGAGCAGTTCTTC. Its translation: CASSTPPGLAPNEQFF.

The CDR3 here is CASSPGPGTSGRETYEQYF. The CDR3 DNA follows: TGCGCCAGCAGCCCAGGGCCTGGGACTAGCGGGAGGGAAACCTACGAGCAGTACTTC. The rearrangement joins TRBV4-1 to TRBJ2-7, with 16 bases that match TRBD2. CDR1 is MGHRA and CDR2 is YSYEKL in the germline V gene. CDR3 length equals 19 residues. V lost 4 bases, J lost 2 bases, and 11 bases stayed unmatched.

For the CDR3, the DNA is TGTGCCTGGAGTGTACCCAGGAGGAATCAGCCCCAGCATTTT. It is translated as CAWSVPRRNQPQHF. The chain has TRBV30 and TRBJ1-5; D gene uncertain. The V end was cut by 0 bases, the J end by 4 bases, with 10 bases between. Germline CDR1 is GTSNPN and CDR2 is SVGIG (reference sequence). CDR3 length: 14 residues.

The genes are TRBV29-1 and TRBJ2-7, with D maybe TRBD1 (5 bases). The CDR3 extends over 13 amino acids. Germline lookup yields CDR1 SQVTM and CDR2 ANQGSEA. Trimming took 4 bases from V and 0 from J, leaving 10 bases between them. For the CDR3, the DNA is TGCAGCGTTGGCCCAGGGCACTCCTACGAGCAGTACTTC. Its translation: CSVGPGHSYEQYF.

The sample holds one count of this clone. V usage is TRBV9 and J usage is TRBJ2-7, with 7 positions matching TRBD1. Germline trimming cut 2 bases from V and 5 bases from J; bases unmatched to any gene: 1. CDR3 length: 12 amino acids. Germline V lookup: CDR1 SGDLS, CDR2 YYNGEE. The DNA for the CDR3 is TGTGCCAGCAGCGTCCAGGGGGACGAGCAGTACTTC. Protein product: CASSVQGDEQYF.

The count of this clone is one. This chain connects TRBV4-1 to TRBJ2-1; perhaps TRBD1 as D (7 bases). This CDR3 spans 16 amino acids. Germline V lookup: CDR1 MGHRA, CDR2 YSYEKL. With 0 bases removed from V and 6 bases from J, the gap between germline ends came to 15 bases. The CDR3 here is CASSQEVGQGGNEQFF. The CDR3 DNA is TGCGCCAGCAGCCAAGAGGTGGGCCAGGGGGGCAATGAGCAGTTCTTC.

This chain uses TRBV7-9 with TRBJ1-2; no definite D call. CDR3 length equals 13 residues. The V end lost 0 bases, the J end lost 8 bases, and 10 bases lay between the germline ends. CDR1 is SEHNR and CDR2 is FQNEAQ in the germline V gene (reference sequence). In DNA form, the CDR3 reads TGTGCCAGCAGCTTAGCTGACGGGTGGGGCTACACCTTC. This translates into CASSLADGWGYTF.

The genes are TRBV11-2 and TRBJ2-5; possible D gene TRBD2, 5 bases. The CDR3 contains 12 residues. CDR1 is SGHAT and CDR2 is FQNNGV in the germline V gene. Deletions cut 3 bases from V and 4 bases from J, with 6 bases between. CDR3: CASSFEGETQYF. The DNA of the CDR3 is TGTGCCAGCAGCTTCGAGGGAGAGACCCAGTACTTC.

This chain connects TRBV21-1 to TRBJ2-1; the table assigns TRBD2, which was not confirmed against the DNA. TRBV21-1 is described as a pseudogene. The CDR3 spans 15 residues. CDR3 DNA: TGTGCCAGCAGCAAACGGCGGGGGTGCTACAATGAGCAGTTCTTC. It yields the protein CASSKRRGCYNEQFF.

The chain links TRBV29-1 to TRBJ1-1; D may be TRBD1 (6 bases). Trimming cost V 1 base and J 3 bases, with 24 bases left between them. Germline values: CDR1 SQVTM, CDR2 ANQGSEA. The CDR3 covers 18 residues. As DNA, the CDR3 is TGCAGCGTTGAAGCACCGGACACCAGGACAGCGCGGTACACTGAAGCTTTCTTT. Protein product: CSVEAPDTRTARYTEAFF.

This chain joins TRBV13 and TRBJ1-2; the D gene is possibly TRBD1 (6 bases). The ends were cut back, 5 bases at V and 8 bases at J, with 27 bases in the middle. CDR3 length: 17 residues. Germline lookup yields CDR1 PRHDT and CDR2 FYEKMQ (reference sequence). Here the CDR3 DNA reads TGTGCCAGCAGCCTTTATACCGGACAGCCAGGGTCGGAGGGCTACACCTTC. Its protein is CASSLYTGQPGSEGYTF.

The rearrangement links TRBV5-1 to TRBJ1-1, with 8 bases identical to TRBD1. With V trimmed by 0 bases and J by 4 bases, 8 bases remained unmatched. The CDR3 consists of 16 residues. Germline CDR1 is SGHRS and CDR2 is YFSETQ. The CDR3 loop reads CASSLVSVQGATEAFF. CDR3 in DNA: TGCGCCAGCAGCTTGGTATCTGTCCAGGGGGCCACTGAAGCTTTCTTT.

This chain joins TRBV18 and TRBJ2-6; D possibly corresponds to TRBD2 (6 bases). The CDR3 sequence is 15 residues long. Germline V gene data show CDR1 as KGHSH and CDR2 as LQKENI. V was shortened by 3 bases and J by 0 bases, with 6 bases between the two germline ends. The CDR3 nucleotides are TGTGCCAGCTCACCGGAGGGCTCTGGGGCCAACGTCCTGACTTTC. The encoded protein is CASSPEGSGANVLTF. The variable domain in full, completed from reference TRBV18 and TRBJ2-6, reads NAGVMQNPRHLVRRRGQEARLRCSPMKGHSHVYWYRQLPEEGLKFMVYLQKENIIDESGMPKERFSAEFPKEGPSILRIQQVVRGDSAAYFCASSPEGSGANVLTFGAGSRLTVL.

This chain uses TRBV7-2 with TRBJ2-5, with 7 bases that match TRBD2. Germline V lookup: CDR1 SGHTA, CDR2 FQGNSA. Trimming removed 2 bases from V and 2 bases from J; junction bases left unmatched: 5. The CDR3 has 15 amino acids. As DNA, the CDR3 is TGTGCCAGCAGCTTATCTAGCGGAGGACAAGAGACCCAGTACTTC. This codes for CASSLSSGGQETQYF.

The rearrangement links TRBV7-2 to TRBJ2-7; possibly TRBD2 for D (6 bases). The V end lost 7 bases, the J end lost 3 bases, and 19 bases lay between the germline ends. This CDR3 has 15 residues. Germline loops: CDR1 SGHTA, CDR2 FQGNSA. The CDR3 reads CASTMGEVAVYEQYF. The CDR3 DNA reads TGTGCCAGCACCATGGGGGAGGTGGCAGTCTACGAGCAGTACTTC.

This clone was counted once. The rearrangement links TRBV20-1 to TRBJ2-7; D is possibly TRBD2 (6 bases). This CDR3 is 11 amino acids long. V was shortened by 6 bases and J by 5 bases, with 11 bases between the two germline ends. Germline values: CDR1 DFQATT, CDR2 SNEGSKA (reference sequence). The CDR3 region is CSAERAHEQYF. In nucleotides, the CDR3 is TGCAGTGCCGAGCGGGCCCACGAGCAGTACTTC.

The rearrangement links TRBV6-4 to TRBJ2-1; D is perhaps TRBD2 (5 bases). Looked up from germline, CDR1 is MRHNA and CDR2 is SNTAGT. Trimming took off 2 bases at V and 9 bases at J, with 17 bases between the two ends. CDR3 size: 15 residues. Here the CDR3 reads CASSDGMSEGGEQFF. CDR3 nucleotide sequence: TGTGCCAGCAGTGACGGTATGTCCGAGGGTGGTGAGCAGTTCTTC.

The chain links TRBV6-1 to TRBJ1-4; 7 bases map to TRBD1. Per the germline V gene, CDR1 is MNHNS and CDR2 is SASEGT. The CDR3 spans 15 residues. Unmatched junction bases numbered 7, after V lost 4 bases and J lost 5 bases. The CDR3 reads CASSVFGTENEKLFF. CDR3 DNA: TGTGCCAGCAGTGTATTCGGGACAGAAAATGAAAAACTGTTTTTT.

The chain is built from TRBV6-6 and TRBJ2-5; tentatively, D is TRBD1 (8 bases). Germline lookup yields CDR1 MNHNY and CDR2 SVGAGI (reference sequence). The CDR3 loop spans 15 amino acids. With 6 bases removed from V and 4 bases from J, the gap between germline ends came to 18 bases. In DNA form, the CDR3 reads TGTGCCAGCAGCTCAGGGGGCGGGAGTCGAGAGACCCAGTACTTC. Translating it yields CASSSGGGSRETQYF.

The rearrangement uses TRBV30 and TRBJ2-7, with D possibly being TRBD2 (5 bases). CDR3 length: 13 amino acids. The germline V gene encodes CDR1 GTSNPN and CDR2 SVGIG (reference sequence). V lost 0 bases and J 1 base, leaving 7 bases between the germline ends. The CDR3 DNA is TGTGCCTGGAGTGTTCGCGGGTCCTACGAGCAGTACTTC. As protein: CAWSVRGSYEQYF.

The gene calls are TRBV28 and TRBJ2-6, with TRBD1 matching over 11 bases. This CDR3 comprises 17 residues. The trim removed 5 bases at V and 1 base at J, leaving 4 bases unmatched. CDR1 is MDHEN and CDR2 is SYDVKM in the germline V gene. CDR3 amino acids: CASSRGQGVSGANVLTF. DNA of the CDR3: TGTGCCAGCAGTAGGGGACAGGGGGTTTCTGGGGCCAACGTCCTGACTTTC.

The V and J genes are TRBV4-2 and TRBJ2-7; TRBD1 is a possible D gene (5 bases). The CDR3 is made up of 12 amino acids. The germline CDR1 and CDR2 sequences are LGHNA and YNFKEQ. V was shortened by 4 bases and J by 3 bases, with 7 bases between the two germline ends. CDR3 residues: CASSPDNYEQYF. CDR3 sequence (DNA): TGTGCCAGCAGCCCGGACAACTACGAGCAGTACTTC.

This chain links TRBV9 with TRBJ2-1, with 7 nucleotides matching TRBD1. This CDR3 contains 15 residues. CDR1 is SGDLS and CDR2 is YYNGEE in the germline V gene. Germline trimming cut 0 bases from V and 2 bases from J; bases unmatched to any gene: 2. CDR3 sequence (DNA): TGTGCCAGCAGCGTAGCGGACAGGCCCTACAATGAGCAGTTCTTC. Encoded protein: CASSVADRPYNEQFF.

The chain has TRBV29-1 and TRBJ1-4; 11 bases fit TRBD1. CDR3 length equals 14 residues. Trimming took 3 bases from V and 7 from J; bases not matched to a gene: 4. The germline gives CDR1 SQVTM, CDR2 ANQGSEA. As DNA, the CDR3 is TGCAGCGTTGACGGGGGGACAGGGGGTGAAAAACTGTTTTTT. This encodes CSVDGGTGGEKLFF.